This T cell receptor beta chain was documented in a study of cytomegalovirus exposure and HLA in healthy donors. 13 Jbeta primers and 60 Vbeta primers were used for the PCR. Repertoires were generated with immunoSEQ multiplex PCR, while TCRdb's copy carries only in-frame clones and drops some. The data show approximately 160,000 clones, around 72% seen once. Whole-study findings and limits: A later analysis appeared to link common viral pathogens to several of the most significant clusters.

Concerning this clone: Its antigen is currently unknown.

The V gene's germline CDR1 is LNHNV and CDR2 YYDKDF (reference sequence). The V and J ends lost 0 bases and 8 bases respectively, with 7 bases between them. The CDR3 extends over 13 amino acids. Sequenced: PBMCs. The source is a woman aged 45-65 years in good health and CMV-seropositive. V and J are TRBV15 and TRBJ1-4; D may be TRBD1 (5 bases). The CDR3 reads CATSRDKGEKLFF. CDR3 coding DNA: TGTGCCACCAGCAGAGATAAGGGGGAAAAACTGTTTTTT.